The source of this T cell receptor (beta chain) is a study of tumor and adjacent non-tumor tissue in lung cancer. At the level of the study: Each sample yielded some 4 million productive TCRbeta reads on average.

Germline lookup yields CDR1 SGHAT and CDR2 FQNNGV. The CDR3 consists of 17 residues. No cell sorting was done before RNA was extracted from the tissue. This clonotype has a single count. Sequence at one end of the junction differs from germline and may be a read error. The library came from three nested PCR rounds adapted from ARM-PCR protocols. Using its own MiXCR run on the multiplex PCR reads, TCRdb lists one record per CDR3 protein. Altogether 200,000 to 250,000 distinct CDR3 sequences are present, about 76% being singletons, with the ten largest covering under 30%. This sequence joins TRBV11-2 and TRBJ2-1; 7 bases fit TRBD2. The sequence was obtained from a man aged 55 to 70 with non-small cell lung cancer. The specimen was lung tumor tissue. CDR3: CVSSFSLSGGTYNEQFF. DNA of the CDR3: TGTGTCAGCAGCTTCTCTCTATCGGGGGGAACCTACAATGAGCAGTTCTTC.